The entry below gives a single TCR beta chain sequence along with its context. This sample was included in a study of cytomegalovirus exposure and HLA in healthy donors. J was trimmed by 4 bases and V by 7 bases; bases with no gene match: 13. The CDR3 contains 15 residues. Germline V lookup: CDR1 SGDLS, CDR2 YYNGEE. Vbeta (60) and Jbeta (13) primers were used in the PCR. Only in-frame clones appear in the TCRdb table, and some are missing; sequencing was by immunoSEQ multiplex PCR. This listing includes around 130,000 clones. The donors were healthy bone marrow donors. The sample was PBMCs. The clonotype originates from a woman aged 40-49 years in good health and CMV-seronegative. This rearrangement joins TRBV9 to TRBJ2-5; 7 positions match TRBD2. The CDR3 loop is CASGRGGQGPETQYF. CDR3 nucleotide sequence: TGTGCCAGCGGGAGGGGTGGGCAGGGACCAGAGACCCAGTACTTC.